The T cell receptor beta chain under discussion was sequenced for a study of CXCR3-negative and CXCR3-positive naive CD8 T cells. Whole-study findings and limits: Hydrophobicity was higher for TRB CDR3s found in CXCR3-positive naive cells than in CXCR3-negative naive cells. Surface CD5 looked about the same in the naive subsets, so the authors worked out TCR strength from TRB CDR3 properties.

Germline V lookup: CDR1 SGHTA, CDR2 FQGTGA. The length of the CDR3 is 16 residues. With UMI labels, 5' RACE was used to prepare the TRB cDNA libraries. From its re-call of the 5' RACE reads, TCRdb lists each CDR3 protein once, without DNA. The listing contains some 66,000 distinct CDR3 sequences. Concerning this clonotype: Its antigen is still unknown.

At hundreds of thousands of cells each, triplicate sorts were carried out for each CD8+ T cell subset. The sample taken for sequencing was naive CXCR3- CD8+ T cells from blood. Subset denoted: CD45RO-CCR7+CD27+CD95- naive CD8+ T cells lacking CXCR3 (TNR3-). The chain carries TRBV7-3 and TRBJ2-3; TCRdb outputs TRBD2, but without DNA this stays unchecked. This clonotype originated in a human donor in good health. Some clones in this sample may be carry-over from other donors' samples. CDR3 protein: CASSPGLAGAVDTQYF.